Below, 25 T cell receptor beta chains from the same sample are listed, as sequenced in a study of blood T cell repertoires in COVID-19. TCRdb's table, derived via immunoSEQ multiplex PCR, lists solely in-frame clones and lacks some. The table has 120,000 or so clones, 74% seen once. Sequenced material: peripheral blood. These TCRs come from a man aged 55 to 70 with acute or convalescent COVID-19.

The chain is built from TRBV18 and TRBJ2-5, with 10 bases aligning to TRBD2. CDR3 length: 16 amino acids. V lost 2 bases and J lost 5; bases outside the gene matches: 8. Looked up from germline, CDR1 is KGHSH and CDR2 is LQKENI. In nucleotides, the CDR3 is TGTGCCAGCTCACCAAGAGTAGCGGGAGGAGGGGAGACCCAGTACTTC. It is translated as CASSPRVAGGGETQYF.

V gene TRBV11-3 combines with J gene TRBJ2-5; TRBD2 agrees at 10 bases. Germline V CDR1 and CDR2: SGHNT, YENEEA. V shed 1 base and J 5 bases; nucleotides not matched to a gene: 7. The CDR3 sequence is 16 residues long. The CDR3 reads CASSLGSSGSSETQYF. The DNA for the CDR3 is TGTGCCAGCAGCTTAGGGTCTAGCGGGAGTAGTGAGACCCAGTACTTC.

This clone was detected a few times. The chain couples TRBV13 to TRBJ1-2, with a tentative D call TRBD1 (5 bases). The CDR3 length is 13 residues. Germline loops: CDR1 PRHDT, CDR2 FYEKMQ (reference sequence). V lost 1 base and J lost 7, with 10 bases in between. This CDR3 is CASSLARVGGYTF. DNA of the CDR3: TGTGCCAGCAGCTTAGCCAGGGTGGGTGGCTACACCTTC.

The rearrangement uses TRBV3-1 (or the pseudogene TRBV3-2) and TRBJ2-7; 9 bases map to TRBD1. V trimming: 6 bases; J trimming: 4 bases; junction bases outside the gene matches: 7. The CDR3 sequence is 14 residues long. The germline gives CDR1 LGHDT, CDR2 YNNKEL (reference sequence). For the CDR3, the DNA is TGTGCCAGCAGGGCCTCCGGGACAGGGTACGAGCAGTACTTC. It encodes CASRASGTGYEQYF.

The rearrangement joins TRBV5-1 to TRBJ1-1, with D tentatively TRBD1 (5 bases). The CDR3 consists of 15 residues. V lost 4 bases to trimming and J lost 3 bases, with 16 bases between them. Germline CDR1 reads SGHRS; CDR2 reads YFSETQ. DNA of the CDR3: TGCGCCAGCAGCGGACCCCTCGACAGCTACACTGAAGCTTTCTTT. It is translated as CASSGPLDSYTEAFF.

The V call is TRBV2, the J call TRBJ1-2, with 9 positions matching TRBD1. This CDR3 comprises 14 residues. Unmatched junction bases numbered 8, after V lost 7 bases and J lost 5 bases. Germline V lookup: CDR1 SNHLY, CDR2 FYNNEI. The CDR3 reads CASTGTTGGYGYTF. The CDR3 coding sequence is TGTGCCAGCACCGGCACGACAGGGGGGTATGGCTACACCTTC.

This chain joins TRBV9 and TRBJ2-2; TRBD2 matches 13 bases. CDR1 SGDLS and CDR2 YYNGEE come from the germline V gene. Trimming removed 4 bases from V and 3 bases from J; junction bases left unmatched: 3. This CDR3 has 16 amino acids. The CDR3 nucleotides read TGTGCCAGCAGCTACGGACTAGCGGGAGACACCGGGGAGCTGTTTTTT. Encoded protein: CASSYGLAGDTGELFF.

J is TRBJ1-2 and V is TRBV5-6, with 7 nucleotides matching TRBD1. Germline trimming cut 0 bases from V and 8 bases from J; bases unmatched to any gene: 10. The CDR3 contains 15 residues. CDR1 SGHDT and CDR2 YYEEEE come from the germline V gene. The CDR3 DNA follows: TGTGCCAGCAGCTTGGCGGGGGCAGGGGACAGCGGCTACACCTTC. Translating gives CASSLAGAGDSGYTF.

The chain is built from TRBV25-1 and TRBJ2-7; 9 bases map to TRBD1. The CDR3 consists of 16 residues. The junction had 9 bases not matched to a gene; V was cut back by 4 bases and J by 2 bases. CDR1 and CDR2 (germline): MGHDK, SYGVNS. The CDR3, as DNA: TGTGCCAGCAGTGCAGACGGGGGACAGGGAGCCTACGAGCAGTACTTC. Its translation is CASSADGGQGAYEQYF.

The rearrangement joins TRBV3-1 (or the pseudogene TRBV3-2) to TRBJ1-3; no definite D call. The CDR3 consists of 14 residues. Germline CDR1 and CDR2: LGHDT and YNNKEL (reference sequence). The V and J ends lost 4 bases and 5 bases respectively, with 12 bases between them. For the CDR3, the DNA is TGTGCCAGCAGCCTTACCCGGGAGAGAAACACCATATATTTT. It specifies CASSLTRERNTIYF.

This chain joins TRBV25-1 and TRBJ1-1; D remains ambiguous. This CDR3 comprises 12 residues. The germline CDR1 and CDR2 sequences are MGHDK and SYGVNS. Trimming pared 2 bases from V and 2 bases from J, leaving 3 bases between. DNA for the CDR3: TGTGCCAGCAGTGAACTCAACACTGAAGCTTTCTTT. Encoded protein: CASSELNTEAFF. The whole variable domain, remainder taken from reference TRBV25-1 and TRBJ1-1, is EADIYQTPRYLVIGTGKKITLECSQTMGHDKMYWYQQDPGMELHLIHYSYGVNSTEKGDLSSESTVSRIRTEHFPLTLESARPSHTSQYLCASSELNTEAFFGQGTRLTVV.

In DNA form, the CDR3 reads TGTGCCAGCAGCTCACAGGGGGCTGGTGGCTACACCTTC. Its translation: CASSSQGAGGYTF. The rearrangement uses TRBV5-5 and TRBJ1-2, with TRBD1 matching over 9 bases. The length of the CDR3 is 13 residues. The junction had 4 bases not matched to a gene; V was cut back by 3 bases and J by 7 bases. Per germline, CDR1 SGHKS and CDR2 YYEKEE (reference sequence).

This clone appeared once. The CDR3 reads CASFEQGNTEAFF. The CDR3 nucleotides are TGTGCCAGCTTCGAACAGGGGAACACTGAAGCTTTCTTT. This chain connects TRBV25-1 to TRBJ1-1; maybe TRBD1 (6 bases). The CDR3 length is 13 residues. The germline V gene has CDR1 MGHDK and CDR2 SYGVNS. V was shortened by 8 bases and J by 1 base, with 11 bases between the two germline ends. Filled out from reference TRBV25-1 and TRBJ1-1, the complete variable domain reads EADIYQTPRYLVIGTGKKITLECSQTMGHDKMYWYQQDPGMELHLIHYSYGVNSTEKGDLSSESTVSRIRTEHFPLTLESARPSHTSQYLCASFEQGNTEAFFGQGTRLTVV.

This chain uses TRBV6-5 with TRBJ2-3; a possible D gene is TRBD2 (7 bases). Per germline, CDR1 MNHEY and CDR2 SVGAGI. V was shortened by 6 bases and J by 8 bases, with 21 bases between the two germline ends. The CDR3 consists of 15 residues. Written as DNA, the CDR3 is TGTGCCAGCAGCCTAGGAGGGGGGGGCCAGGGTACGCAGTATTTT. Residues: CASSLGGGGQGTQYF.

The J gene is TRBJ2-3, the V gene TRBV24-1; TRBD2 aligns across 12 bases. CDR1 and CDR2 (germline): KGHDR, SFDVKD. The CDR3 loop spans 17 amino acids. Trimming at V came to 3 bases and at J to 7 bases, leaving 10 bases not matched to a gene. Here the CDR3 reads CATSDPNSSGRAYTQYF. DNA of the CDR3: TGTGCCACCAGTGATCCGAACTCTAGCGGGAGGGCCTATACGCAGTATTTT.

CDR3 loop: CASSMTGSHSPLHF. The DNA of the CDR3 is TGCGCCAGCAGCATGACAGGGTCCCATTCACCCCTCCACTTT. This chain connects TRBV5-1 to TRBJ1-6; 7 bases are a match to TRBD1. V lost 4 bases and J lost 8; bases outside the gene matches: 6. Germline values: CDR1 SGHRS, CDR2 YFSETQ. The CDR3 spans 14 residues.

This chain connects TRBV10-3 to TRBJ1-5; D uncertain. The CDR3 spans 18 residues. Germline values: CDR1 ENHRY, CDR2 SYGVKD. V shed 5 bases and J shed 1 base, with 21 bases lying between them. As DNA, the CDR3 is TGTGCCATCAGTCGCGACAACCCTTCCGGACTGAGCAATCAGCCCCAGCATTTT. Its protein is CAISRDNPSGLSNQPQHF.

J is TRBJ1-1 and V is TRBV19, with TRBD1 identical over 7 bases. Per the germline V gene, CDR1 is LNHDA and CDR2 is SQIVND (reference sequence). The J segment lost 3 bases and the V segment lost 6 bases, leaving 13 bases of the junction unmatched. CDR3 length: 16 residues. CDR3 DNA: TGTGCCAGTAGGCAGGGACAGCTTGAGGTGGACACTGAAGCTTTCTTT. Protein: CASRQGQLEVDTEAFF. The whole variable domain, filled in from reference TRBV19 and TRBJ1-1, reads DGGITQSPKYLFRKEGQNVTLSCEQNLNHDAMYWYRQDPGQGLRLIYYSQIVNDFQKGDIAEGYSVSREKKESFPLTVTSAQKNPTAFYLCASRQGQLEVDTEAFFGQGTRLTVV.

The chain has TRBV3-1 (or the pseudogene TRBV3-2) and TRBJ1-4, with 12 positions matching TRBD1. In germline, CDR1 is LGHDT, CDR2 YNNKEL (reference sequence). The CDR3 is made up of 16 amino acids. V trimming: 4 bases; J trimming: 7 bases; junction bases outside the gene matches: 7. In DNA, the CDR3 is TGTGCCAGCAGCCCCCGGGACAGGGGGCACGGTGAAAAACTGTTTTTT. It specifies CASSPRDRGHGEKLFF.

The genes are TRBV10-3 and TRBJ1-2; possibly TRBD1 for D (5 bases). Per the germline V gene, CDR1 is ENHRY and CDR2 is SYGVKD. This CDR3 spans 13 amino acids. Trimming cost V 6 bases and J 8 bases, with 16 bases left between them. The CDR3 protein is CAISRDSALGYTF. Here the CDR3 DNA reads TGTGCCATCAGCCGTGACAGCGCCCTAGGCTACACCTTC.

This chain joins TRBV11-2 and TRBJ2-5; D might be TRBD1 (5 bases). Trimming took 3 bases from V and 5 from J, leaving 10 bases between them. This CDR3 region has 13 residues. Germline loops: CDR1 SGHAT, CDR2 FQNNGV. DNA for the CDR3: TGTGCCAGCAGCTTGGCAGGGCGCGAGACCCAGTACTTC. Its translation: CASSLAGRETQYF.

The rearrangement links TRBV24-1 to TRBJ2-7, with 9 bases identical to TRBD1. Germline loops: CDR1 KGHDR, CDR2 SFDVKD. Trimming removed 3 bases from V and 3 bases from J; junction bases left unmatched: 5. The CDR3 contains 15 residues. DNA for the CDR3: TGTGCCACCAGTGATGAGGGACAGGGCAACTACGAGCAGTACTTC. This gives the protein CATSDEGQGNYEQYF.

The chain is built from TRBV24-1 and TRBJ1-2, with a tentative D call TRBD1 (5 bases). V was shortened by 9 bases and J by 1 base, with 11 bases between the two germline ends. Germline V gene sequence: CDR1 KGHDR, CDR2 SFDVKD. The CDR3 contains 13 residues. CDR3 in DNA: TGTGCCACCGCAGCAGGGCTTAACTATGGCTACACCTTC. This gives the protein CATAAGLNYGYTF.

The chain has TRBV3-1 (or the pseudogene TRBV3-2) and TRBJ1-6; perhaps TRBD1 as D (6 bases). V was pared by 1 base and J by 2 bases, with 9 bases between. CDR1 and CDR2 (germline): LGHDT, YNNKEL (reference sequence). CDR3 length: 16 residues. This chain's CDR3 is CASSQVWTAYNSPLHF. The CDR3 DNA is TGTGCCAGCAGCCAAGTCTGGACAGCCTATAATTCACCCCTCCACTTT.

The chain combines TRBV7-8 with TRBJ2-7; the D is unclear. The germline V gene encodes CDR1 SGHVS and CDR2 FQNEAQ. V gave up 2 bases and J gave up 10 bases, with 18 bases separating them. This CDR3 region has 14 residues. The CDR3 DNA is TGTGCCAGCAGCTTACGTACTACTGCCCGCCTCCAGTACTTC. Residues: CASSLRTTARLQYF.